This TCR beta chain emerged from a study of blood T cell repertoires in COVID-19. Overall study context: Researchers got acute and convalescent COVID-19 samples from the United States, Italy and Spain. T cells, B-cell-depleted T cells, or PBMCs provided the cDNA or gDNA that served as material.

The junction had 2 bases not matched to a gene; V was cut back by 5 bases and J by 1 base. Germline V lookup: CDR1 SGHDN, CDR2 FVKESK. This CDR3 contains 15 residues. Clones were read by immunoSEQ multiplex PCR, and TCRdb kept only the in-frame ones, dropping some. Counted here are more than 95,000 clones, approximately 81% occurring once; the ten biggest clones make up about 40%. The sequenced sample consisted of peripheral blood. V is TRBV14 and J is TRBJ2-2, with 9 bases lining up with TRBD1. The TCR originated in a man aged 35 to 55 with active or convalescent COVID-19. CDR3 protein: CASSSTGGNTGELFF. CDR3 sequence (DNA): TGTGCCAGCAGCTCGACAGGGGGGAACACCGGGGAGCTGTTTTTT.